These T cell receptor beta chains were read from a single sample in a study of OX40 agonist ivuxolimab in advanced cancers. The table came from immunoSEQ multiplex PCR; TCRdb's copy has only in-frame clones and leaves some out. Of some 70,000 clones in the sample, 86% were seen once. Sequencing used CD4+ or CD8+ T cells sorted from blood, obtained in a trial of the OX40 agonist ivuxolimab. These receptors were collected from an adult with an advanced solid tumor such as melanoma, head and neck, liver or kidney cancer. Each CDR3 is given with its conserved first and last residue. The D gene is left open where the match is weak.

cdr3_aa	cdr3_nt	v_call	j_call	d_call	cdr3_length
CASSVGLAGVTDTQYF	TGTGCCAGCAGCGTAGGGCTAGCGGGGGTCACAGATACGCAGTATTTT	TRBV9	TRBJ2-3	TRBD2	16
CATRRGEDTNEKLFF	TGCGCCACCCGCCGCGGGGAGGACACTAATGAAAAACTGTTTTTT	TRBV5-1	TRBJ1-4	-	15
CASSGFAGVEQYF	TGTGCCAGCAGCGGATTTGCAGGGGTCGAGCAGTACTTC	TRBV9	TRBJ2-7	-	13
CASSLEGIGNYNEQFF	TGCGCCAGCAGCTTGGAAGGGATTGGGAACTACAATGAGCAGTTCTTC	TRBV5-1	TRBJ2-1	-	16
CASSLEPKDTQYF	TGTGCCAGCAGCTTGGAACCGAAGGATACGCAGTATTTT	TRBV5-4	TRBJ2-3	-	13
CASSSAGAPYNEQFF	TGTGCCAGCAGTTCAGCGGGAGCCCCCTACAATGAGCAGTTCTTC	TRBV6-5	TRBJ2-1	TRBD2	15
CASRRPESRGYTF	TGTGCCAGCAGAAGACCGGAATCGAGGGGCTACACCTTC	TRBV6-6	TRBJ1-2	-	13
CASSPSTGPYEQYF	TGTGCCAGCAGCCCGTCGACAGGGCCCTACGAGCAGTACTTC	TRBV27	TRBJ2-7	TRBD1	14
CASSPGVSQETQYF	TGTGCCAGCTCACCAGGGGTAAGCCAAGAGACCCAGTACTTC	TRBV18	TRBJ2-5	-	14
CASMGSGRTYYGYTF	TGTGCCAGCATGGGGTCGGGCCGAACATACTATGGCTACACCTTC	TRBV2	TRBJ1-2	-	15
CASSFAGADYGYTF	TGTGCCAGCAGTTTCGCAGGGGCTGACTATGGCTACACCTTC	TRBV27	TRBJ1-2	-	14
CASSQAGGSSYNEQFF	TGCGCCAGCAGCCAAGCGGGAGGGAGCTCCTACAATGAGCAGTTCTTC	TRBV10-2	TRBJ2-1	TRBD2	16
CASSLRHFNTDTQYF	TGTGCCAGCAGTTTAAGACACTTCAACACAGATACGCAGTATTTT	TRBV28	TRBJ2-3	-	15
CASSPPASGNEQFF	TGTGCCAGCTCACCACCCGCTAGCGGCAATGAGCAGTTCTTC	TRBV18	TRBJ2-1	TRBD2	14